This entry lists 17 T cell receptor beta chains sequenced from one sample in a study of T cells after posttransplantation cyclophosphamide. Assay used: immunoSEQ multiplex PCR; TCRdb lists only in-frame clones, some missing. Found here are under 4,000 clones, 61% of them singletons; the top ten hold 26%. The specimen sequenced was memory CD8+ T cells sorted from blood. These receptors all stem from a woman aged 25 to 45 in good health and a related stem cell transplant donor.

The V call is TRBV7-9, the J call TRBJ2-5, with a tentative D call TRBD2 (5 bases). Germline CDR1 and CDR2: SEHNR and FQNEAQ (reference sequence). CDR3 size: 15 residues. V was clipped by 2 bases and J by 3 bases, with 13 bases between them. In nucleotides, the CDR3 is TGTGCCAGCAGCTTAAAAGAGGGCAGGAAAGAGACCCAGTACTTC. Translating it yields CASSLKEGRKETQYF. Complete variable domain (other parts from reference TRBV7-9 and TRBJ2-5): DTGVSQNPRHKITKRGQNVTFRCDPISEHNRLYWYRQTLGQGPEFLTYFQNEAQLEKSRLLSDRFSAERPKGSFSTLEIQRTEQGDSAMYLCASSLKEGRKETQYFGPGTRLLVL.

The V call is TRBV13, the J call TRBJ2-7; D is undetermined. From germline, CDR1 is PRHDT and CDR2 FYEKMQ (reference sequence). V was pared by 3 bases and J by 2 bases, with 11 bases between. CDR3 length: 14 amino acids. The CDR3 sequence: CASSFDRSAYEQYF. The CDR3 DNA reads TGTGCCAGCAGCTTTGATCGGTCTGCCTACGAGCAGTACTTC. The whole variable domain, filled in from reference TRBV13 and TRBJ2-7, reads AAGVIQSPRHLIKEKRETATLKCYPIPRHDTVYWYQQGPGQDPQFLISFYEKMQSDKGSIPDRFSAQQFSDYHSELNMSSLELGDSALYFCASSFDRSAYEQYFGPGTRLTVT.

This clone was seen more than once but under ten times. The rearrangement uses TRBV6-1 and TRBJ2-5; TRBD2 matches 8 bases. Germline CDR1 is MNHNS and CDR2 is SASEGT. Trimming removed 8 bases from V and 4 bases from J; junction bases left unmatched: 12. This CDR3 contains 15 residues. Written as DNA, the CDR3 is TGTGCCAGCGCGGGAGGCATATCTCCACGAGAGACCCAGTACTTC. Translation: CASAGGISPRETQYF.

This clone was counted a few times. The chain is built from TRBV25-1 and TRBJ2-7, with D unclear. This CDR3 is built from 16 residues. CDR1 and CDR2 from the germline V gene are MGHDK and SYGVNS. With 5 bases removed from V and 7 bases from J, the gap between germline ends came to 24 bases. The CDR3 nucleotides are TGTGCCAGCAGTCCAAAAAATAGAGTTTTCGAGAAGGAGCAGTACTTC. Translated: CASSPKNRVFEKEQYF.

The chain has TRBV9 and TRBJ2-1; 9 bases are shared with TRBD2. Germline V gene data show CDR1 as SGDLS and CDR2 as YYNGEE. Unmatched junction bases numbered 6, after V lost 0 bases and J lost 2 bases. This CDR3 is 17 amino acids long. CDR3 sequence reads: CASSVVTQRGAYNEQFF. The CDR3 DNA reads as TGTGCCAGCAGCGTAGTAACACAGCGGGGGGCCTACAATGAGCAGTTCTTC.

The chain couples TRBV5-1 to TRBJ1-2; D is ambiguous. Germline assignment: CDR1 SGHRS and CDR2 YFSETQ. V lost 1 base to trimming and J lost 1 base, with 5 bases between them. This CDR3 has 13 residues. The CDR3 region has the DNA TGCGCCAGCAGCTTGTCAGATAACTATGGCTACACCTTC. Amino acid sequence: CASSLSDNYGYTF.

V is TRBV25-1 and J is TRBJ2-3; 11 bases are shared with TRBD1. Germline V gives CDR1 MGHDK, CDR2 SYGVNS. The J segment lost 4 bases and the V segment lost 6 bases, leaving 6 bases of the junction unmatched. The CDR3 is 15 amino acids. The chain's CDR3 is CASSPGTGGSDTQYF. The CDR3 DNA is TGTGCCAGCAGCCCCGGGACAGGGGGTTCAGATACGCAGTATTTT.

The genes are TRBV28 and TRBJ1-2; D ambiguous. This CDR3 contains 10 residues. Germline V gives CDR1 MDHEN, CDR2 SYDVKM. V lost 6 bases, J lost 4 bases, and 3 bases lay in between. CDR3 in amino acids: CASRLYGYTF. The CDR3 nucleotides are TGTGCCAGCAGACTCTATGGCTACACCTTC.

This chain connects TRBV27 to TRBJ2-1, with 9 bases that match TRBD2. The CDR3 is made up of 16 amino acids. The trim removed 5 bases at V and 5 bases at J, leaving 10 bases unmatched. From germline, CDR1 is MNHEY and CDR2 SMNVEV (reference sequence). The CDR3 DNA is TGTGCCAGCAGTCTGTTTGAAGCGGGGGGCCACAATGAGCAGTTCTTC. Its protein product is CASSLFEAGGHNEQFF.

The chain recombines TRBV27 with TRBJ2-1, with 9 bases matching TRBD2. After removal of 3 bases from V and 2 bases from J, the junction contained 2 bases not matched to a gene. CDR1 and CDR2 (germline): MNHEY, SMNVEV (reference sequence). The CDR3 covers 15 residues. CDR3 DNA: TGTGCCAGCAGTTTGCGGGGGGGCCCCTACAATGAGCAGTTCTTC. Its protein is CASSLRGGPYNEQFF.

The chain carries TRBV15 and TRBJ1-1; D gene uncertain. V was trimmed by 0 bases and J by 7 bases, leaving 12 bases between them. The germline gives CDR1 LNHNV, CDR2 YYDKDF (reference sequence). This CDR3 is built from 14 residues. The DNA of the CDR3 is TGTGCCACCAGCAGAGATCGGGAGGTAGATGAAGCTTTCTTT. It codes for CATSRDREVDEAFF.

The chain employs TRBV4-3 and TRBJ1-1; TRBD1 is a possible D gene (5 bases). Trimming cost V 1 base and J 3 bases, with 18 bases left between them. CDR3 length: 17 residues. Germline loops: CDR1 LGHNA, CDR2 YSLEER. The CDR3 loop reads CASSQGAGTGGDTEAFF. As DNA, the CDR3 is TGCGCCAGCAGCCAAGGGGCCGGGACTGGCGGGGACACTGAAGCTTTCTTT.

The rearrangement links TRBV6-6 to TRBJ2-1, with 8 bases aligning to TRBD2. Germline loops: CDR1 MNHNY, CDR2 SVGAGI (reference sequence). The CDR3 is made up of 15 amino acids. V lost 6 bases and J lost 2; bases outside the gene matches: 6. The CDR3 sequence: CASSHTSGAYNEQFF. In DNA form, the CDR3 reads TGTGCCAGCAGCCATACTAGCGGAGCCTACAATGAGCAGTTCTTC.

The CDR3 protein is CASSEVFGQGAGEQYF. CDR3 in DNA: TGTGCCAGCAGTGAAGTGTTCGGACAGGGGGCGGGCGAGCAGTACTTC. The chain links TRBV6-1 to TRBJ2-7; 11 nucleotides agree with TRBD1. The CDR3 is 16 residues long. Germline CDR1 is MNHNS and CDR2 is SASEGT. V lost 1 base to trimming and J lost 6 bases; unmatched junction nucleotides: 8.

The J gene is TRBJ2-7, the V gene TRBV4-2, with TRBD2 as a possible D gene (5 bases). Between the trimmed V and J ends, which lost 0 bases and 2 bases, there was a span of 11 bases. Germline loops: CDR1 LGHNA, CDR2 YNFKEQ. The CDR3 totals 15 residues. In DNA form, the CDR3 reads TGTGCCAGCAGCCAAGATCGGGATTCCCCCTACGAGCAGTACTTC. This gives the protein CASSQDRDSPYEQYF.

The chain is built from TRBV4-3 and TRBJ2-5, with 11 nucleotides matching TRBD1. The J call may not be correct, given that the DNA end is closer to TRBJ2-7. There are 16 residues in the CDR3. Looked up from germline, CDR1 is LGHNA and CDR2 is YSLEER. CDR3 residues: CASSQESGTGGNEQYF. CDR3 bases: TGCGCCAGCAGCCAAGAGTCAGGGACAGGGGGAAACGAGCAGTACTTC.

This clone has only a few counts. The chain combines TRBV4-3 with TRBJ2-7; 7 nucleotides match TRBD2. Germline values: CDR1 LGHNA, CDR2 YSLEER. After removal of 0 bases from V and 2 bases from J, the junction contained 4 bases not matched to a gene. This CDR3 comprises 15 residues. This chain's CDR3 is CASSQERETPYEQYF. The CDR3, as DNA: TGCGCCAGCAGCCAAGAGCGGGAGACACCCTACGAGCAGTACTTC.